One sample yielded the 2 T cell receptor beta chains listed below, sequenced in a study of post-analysis software for immune sequencing data. Study observations and caveats: Comparison of patients with controls showed 4 to 6 TRBV segments more frequent in patients, TRBV5-6, TRBV5-1 and TRBV20-1 among them.

Antigen specificity for these receptors is unknown. cDNA libraries of TCR beta carried unique molecular identifiers. TCRdb fed the PCR reads into MiXCR, producing one record per CDR3 protein. The top ten clones hold 7.5% to 8.5% of a sample with roughly 430,000 distinct CDR3 sequences, approximately 39% of them seen once. The material sequenced was blood. The receptors were sampled from a girl aged 2 to 9 with multiple sclerosis.

This clonotype occurred a few times. The V gene is TRBV30, the J gene TRBJ2-5; possibly TRBD1 for D (6 bases). Trimming removed 0 bases at V and 3 bases at J, with 11 bases between. In germline, CDR1 is GTSNPN, CDR2 SVGIG (reference sequence). This CDR3 has 14 amino acids. The CDR3 nucleotides read TGTGCCTGGAGTGTAAATCGGGACAAAGAGACCCAGTACTTC. Translating gives CAWSVNRDKETQYF.

This clonotype was seen many times. This chain joins TRBV29-1 and TRBJ2-6; 7 nucleotides line up with TRBD1. Germline CDR1 is SQVTM and CDR2 is ANQGSEA. Losses at the gene ends were 6 bases for V and 1 base for J; bases not matched to a gene: 0. The CDR3 covers 13 residues. DNA of the CDR3: TGCAGCGTGACAGGGTCTGGGGCCAACGTCCTGACTTTC. Translated, it gives CSVTGSGANVLTF.